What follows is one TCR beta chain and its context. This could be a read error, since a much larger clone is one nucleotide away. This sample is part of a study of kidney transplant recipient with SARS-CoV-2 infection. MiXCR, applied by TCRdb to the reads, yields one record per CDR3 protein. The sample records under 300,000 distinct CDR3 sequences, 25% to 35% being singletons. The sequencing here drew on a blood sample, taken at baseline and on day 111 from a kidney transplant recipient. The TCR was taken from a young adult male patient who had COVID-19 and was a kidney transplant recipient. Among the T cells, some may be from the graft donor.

CDR3 amino acids: CASNQEGTSREQYF. CDR3 coding DNA: TGTGCCAGCAACCAAGAGGGGACTAGCCGCGAGCAGTACTTC. The chain joins TRBV3-1 to TRBJ2-7; 9 bases line up with TRBD2. Germline V gene data show CDR1 as LGHDT and CDR2 as YNNKEL (reference sequence). This CDR3 spans 14 amino acids.